A single sample is the source of the 9 T cell receptor beta chains below, sequenced in a study of cytomegalovirus exposure and HLA in healthy donors. Primers: 60 Vbeta forward and 13 Jbeta reverse. Using immunoSEQ multiplex PCR, the repertoire was profiled, and TCRdb retains in-frame clones only, with some absent. In the table there are over 150,000 clones, about 69% of which are singletons. The material sequenced was PBMCs. All receptors come from a male donor in good health and CMV-seronegative.

This clone was observed a handful of times. V and J are TRBV28 and TRBJ1-2; D perhaps matches TRBD1 (5 bases). The CDR3 sequence is 13 residues long. Per the germline V gene, CDR1 is MDHEN and CDR2 is SYDVKM. Trimming took 7 bases from V and 4 from J, leaving 13 bases between them. The CDR3 sequence: CASTLAGGYGYTF. The CDR3 DNA reads TGTGCCAGCACCCTCGCGGGGGGCTATGGCTACACCTTC.

About this clone: Distinct nucleotide sequences in the sample also encode this CDR3. The chain uses TRBV30 and TRBJ2-1; no clear D. The CDR3 has 13 amino acids. CDR1 is GTSNPN, CDR2 SVGIG, per germline (reference sequence). Trimming removed 5 bases from V and 7 bases from J, with 15 bases in between. The CDR3 DNA follows: TGTGCCTGGGACCGTTTTGCGGCGAATGAGCAGTTCTTC. Translated: CAWDRFAANEQFF.

This clone was detected a few times. The CDR3 sequence: CASSLSLAAPYNEQFF. The CDR3 DNA sequence: TGTGCCAGCAGTTTGTCTCTAGCGGCCCCCTACAATGAGCAGTTCTTC. V and J are TRBV28 and TRBJ2-1; TRBD2 agrees at 7 bases. CDR3 size: 16 residues. CDR1 and CDR2 from the germline V gene are MDHEN and SYDVKM. Trimming took 3 bases from V and 2 from J; bases not matched to a gene: 7.

This clone was seen once. The chain carries TRBV2 and TRBJ1-5; D uncertain. The V gene's germline CDR1 is SNHLY and CDR2 FYNNEI. The CDR3 consists of 14 residues. Trimming cost V 6 bases and J 6 bases, with 15 bases left between them. This CDR3 reads CASSPVGPTQPQHF. The DNA for the CDR3 is TGTGCCAGCAGCCCCGTGGGCCCCACTCAGCCCCAGCATTTT.

The genes are TRBV4-1 and TRBJ1-3; possibly TRBD1 for D (6 bases). V dropped 6 bases and J dropped 1 base, with 10 bases sitting between them. The germline gives CDR1 MGHRA, CDR2 YSYEKL. CDR3 size: 14 residues. The CDR3 is CASRATGSGNTIYF. CDR3 in DNA: TGCGCCAGCAGGGCAACAGGGTCTGGAAACACCATATATTTT.

J is TRBJ2-7 and V is TRBV9, with TRBD1 as a possible D gene (6 bases). The CDR3 spans 14 residues. Trimming left V 0 bases short and J 2 bases short, with 9 bases between. Germline-derived CDR1 and CDR2 are SGDLS and YYNGEE. CDR3: CASSVATGPYEQYF. The CDR3 DNA reads TGTGCCAGCAGCGTAGCTACAGGGCCCTACGAGCAGTACTTC.

This chain uses TRBV25-1 with TRBJ1-5, with D possibly TRBD1 on 5 matching bases. The V and J ends lost 6 bases and 3 bases respectively, with 9 bases between them. CDR1 is MGHDK, CDR2 SYGVNS, per germline. The CDR3 is 13 residues long. The CDR3 sequence is CASRGGNNQPQHF. DNA of the CDR3: TGTGCCAGCAGGGGGGGGAACAATCAGCCCCAGCATTTT.

Turning to this clone: Other DNA sequences in this specimen translate into the identical CDR3. CDR3: CASSSGTGRENEQYF. DNA for the CDR3: TGTGCCAGCAGCTCAGGGACAGGGAGGGAAAACGAGCAGTACTTC. This chain connects TRBV11-3 to TRBJ2-7, with TRBD1 identical over 9 bases. From germline, CDR1 is SGHNT and CDR2 YENEEA. Trimming at V came to 4 bases and at J to 5 bases, leaving 9 bases not matched to a gene. The CDR3 loop spans 15 amino acids.

The CDR3 sequence is CASSLGGGSNQPQHF. The DNA of the CDR3 is TGTGCCAGCAGTTTAGGGGGGGGAAGCAATCAGCCCCAGCATTTT. This chain joins TRBV6-5 and TRBJ1-5; maybe TRBD1 (6 bases). CDR1 MNHEY and CDR2 SVGAGI come from the germline V gene. The ends were cut back, 4 bases at V and 1 base at J, with 11 bases in the middle. The CDR3 extends over 15 amino acids.